The next 6 T cell receptor beta chains were all read from a single sample in a study of shared T cell receptors in the human thymus. The repertoire was sequenced with immunoSEQ multiplex PCR; TCRdb's copy has only in-frame clones and lacks some. The sample carries about 660,000 clones, around 87% recorded once. The sample was also linked to a second study, of human thymus T cells.

Sequenced input: thymocytes. These receptors all come from a boy younger than two with a congenital heart defect.

The rearrangement joins TRBV6-1 to TRBJ2-7; unclear D gene. The CDR3 is made up of 11 amino acids. Germline-derived CDR1 and CDR2 are MNHNS and SASEGT. V dropped 6 bases and J dropped 6 bases, with 9 bases sitting between them. CDR3 nucleotide sequence: TGTGCCAGCAGCGCCCAGCGCGAGCAGTACTTC. Translating gives CASSAQREQYF.

V and J are TRBV28 and TRBJ1-2, with 10 positions matching TRBD1. V lost 6 bases and J lost 8; bases outside the gene matches: 6. Germline CDR1 and CDR2: MDHEN and SYDVKM. This CDR3 has 13 amino acids. CDR3 DNA: TGTGCCAGCAGCCCCCCGGACAGGGGGGGCTACACCTTC. Translating it yields CASSPPDRGGYTF.

This clone was recorded once. Other DNA sequences from this sample encode an identical CDR3 as well. The chain couples TRBV27 to TRBJ1-4, with D possibly matching TRBD1 (5 bases). Germline lookup yields CDR1 MNHEY and CDR2 SMNVEV (reference sequence). The CDR3 spans 14 residues. V lost 6 bases, J lost 7 bases, and 15 bases lay in between. This chain's CDR3 is CASSSRVVGEKLFF. CDR3 nucleotide sequence: TGTGCCAGCAGCAGCAGGGTGGTAGGTGAAAAACTGTTTTTT. The full variable domain, in which reference TRBV27 and TRBJ1-4 provide the parts outside the CDR3, is EAQVTQNPRYLITVTGKKLTVTCSQNMNHEYMSWYRQDPGLGLRQIYYSMNVEVTDKGDVPEGYKVSRKEKRNFPLILESPSPNQTSLYFCASSSRVVGEKLFFGSGTQLSVL.

This rearrangement joins TRBV5-6 to TRBJ1-5; 7 bases align to TRBD1. This CDR3 is built from 16 residues. With V trimmed by 5 bases and J by 3 bases, 11 bases remained unmatched. Looked up from germline, CDR1 is SGHDT and CDR2 is YYEEEE. CDR3 DNA sequence: TGTGCCAGCAGTTTAAAGCCCGGGACAGACAATCAGCCCCAGCATTTT. Protein sequence: CASSLKPGTDNQPQHF.

This clone was counted a few times. V is TRBV6-1 and J is TRBJ2-3; D is undetermined. Germline V CDR1 and CDR2: MNHNS, SASEGT. The CDR3 has 12 amino acids. V shed 6 bases and J shed 1 base, with 5 bases lying between them. CDR3 coding DNA: TGTGCCAGCAGGGGCCGCACAGATACGCAGTATTTT. Its protein is CASRGRTDTQYF.

The chain carries TRBV9 and TRBJ2-3; TRBD1 matches at 7 bases. The V and J ends lost 4 bases and 4 bases, in that order; junction bases with no gene match: 9. The CDR3 contains 15 residues. The germline gives CDR1 SGDLS, CDR2 YYNGEE. The chain's CDR3 is CASSHRGLMADTQYF. DNA of the CDR3: TGTGCCAGCAGCCACAGGGGCCTAATGGCAGATACGCAGTATTTT. Together with reference TRBV9 and TRBJ2-3, the CDR3 gives the full variable domain: DSGVTQTPKHLITATGQRVTLRCSPRSGDLSVYWYQQSLDQGLQFLIQYYNGEERAKGNILERFSAQQFPDLHSELNLSSLELGDSALYFCASSHRGLMADTQYFGPGTRLTVL.